A single TCR beta chain is shown here with its context. This sample stems from a study of control samples from healthy donors and cancer patients. Clones were read by immunoSEQ multiplex PCR, and TCRdb kept only the in-frame ones, dropping some. The data show 8,500 to 11,000 clones, just over 90% seen once. This receptor was taken from a man in his 60s with colorectal cancer. Sequenced input: PBMCs.

Written as DNA, the CDR3 is TGCGCCAGCAGCCAAGAAGGGGGGAAGATTTACGAGCAGTACTTC. Its translation is CASSQEGGKIYEQYF. The V call is TRBV4-1, the J call TRBJ2-7; D may correspond to TRBD1 or TRBD2 (6 bases each). This CDR3 contains 15 residues. V was pared by 0 bases and J by 4 bases, with 13 bases between. Germline V CDR1 and CDR2: MGHRA, YSYEKL.